This T cell receptor beta chain was sequenced for a study of T cell changes during pregnancy in multiple sclerosis. Some clones are missing from TCRdb's copy, which holds only in-frame ones; the method was immunoSEQ multiplex PCR. The repertoire holds tens of thousands of clones, roughly nine tenths seen once, with roughly 0.53% in the top ten. V lost 1 base to trimming and J lost 9 bases, with 13 bases between them. The CDR3 has 13 residues. CDR1 is PRHDT, CDR2 FYEKMQ, per germline (reference sequence). The sequence was obtained from a female donor with multiple sclerosis, enrolled in a pregnancy study. The V call is TRBV13, the J call TRBJ2-7; TRBD2 might be the D (6 bases). The sequences come from CD4+ T cells from peripheral blood mononuclear cells, collected in the first trimester of pregnancy. The CDR3 spells CASSLVGGKRQYF. The CDR3 nucleotides are TGTGCCAGCAGCTTAGTTGGCGGGAAGAGGCAGTACTTC.